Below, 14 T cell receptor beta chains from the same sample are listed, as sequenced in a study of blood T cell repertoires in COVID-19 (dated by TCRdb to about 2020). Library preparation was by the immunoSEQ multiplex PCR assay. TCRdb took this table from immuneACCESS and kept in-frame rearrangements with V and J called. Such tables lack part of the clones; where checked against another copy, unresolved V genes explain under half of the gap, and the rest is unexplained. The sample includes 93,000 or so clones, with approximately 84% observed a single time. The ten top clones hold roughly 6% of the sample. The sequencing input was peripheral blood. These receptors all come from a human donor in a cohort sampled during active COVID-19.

The CDR3 region is CASSDLLLGRHEQYF. DNA of the CDR3: TGCGCCAGCAGTGATCTTCTACTAGGACGGCACGAGCAGTACTTC. The chain uses TRBV10-1 and TRBJ2-7, with D maybe TRBD2 (5 bases). Germline V gene lookup returns CDR1 WNHNN and CDR2 SYGVQD (reference sequence). The V and J ends lost 3 bases and 5 bases respectively, with 17 bases between them. This CDR3 is 15 amino acids long.

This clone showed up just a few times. The CDR3 loop is CASSPSRGQGTNTEAFF. CDR3 nucleotide sequence: TGTGCCAGCAGCCCATCGAGGGGACAGGGAACGAACACTGAAGCTTTCTTT. The chain carries TRBV7-9 and TRBJ1-1; 9 bases fit TRBD1. Losses at the gene ends were 5 bases for V and 1 base for J; bases not matched to a gene: 11. Looked up from germline, CDR1 is SEHNR and CDR2 is FQNEAQ (reference sequence). The CDR3 spans 17 residues. The full variable domain, with the rest looked up from reference TRBV7-9 and TRBJ1-1, is DTGVSQNPRHKITKRGQNVTFRCDPISEHNRLYWYRQTLGQGPEFLTYFQNEAQLEKSRLLSDRFSAERPKGSFSTLEIQRTEQGDSAMYLCASSPSRGQGTNTEAFFGQGTRLTVV.

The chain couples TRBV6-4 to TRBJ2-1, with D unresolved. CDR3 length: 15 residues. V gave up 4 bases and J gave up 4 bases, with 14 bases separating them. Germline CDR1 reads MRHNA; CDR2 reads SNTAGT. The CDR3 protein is CASSASFGLYNEQFF. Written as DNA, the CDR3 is TGTGCCAGCAGTGCCTCTTTTGGGCTTTACAATGAGCAGTTCTTC.

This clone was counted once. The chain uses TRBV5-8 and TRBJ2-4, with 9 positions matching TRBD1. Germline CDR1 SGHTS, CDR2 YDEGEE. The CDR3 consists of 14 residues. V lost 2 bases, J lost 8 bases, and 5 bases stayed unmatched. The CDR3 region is CASSFTGGLYIQYF. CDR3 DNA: TGTGCCAGCAGCTTCACAGGGGGCTTGTACATTCAGTACTTC.

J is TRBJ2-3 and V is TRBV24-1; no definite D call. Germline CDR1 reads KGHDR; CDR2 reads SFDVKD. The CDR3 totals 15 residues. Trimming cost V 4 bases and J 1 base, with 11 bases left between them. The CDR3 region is CATSEHRPGTDTQYF. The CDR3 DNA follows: TGTGCCACCAGTGAACATCGCCCCGGCACAGATACGCAGTATTTT.

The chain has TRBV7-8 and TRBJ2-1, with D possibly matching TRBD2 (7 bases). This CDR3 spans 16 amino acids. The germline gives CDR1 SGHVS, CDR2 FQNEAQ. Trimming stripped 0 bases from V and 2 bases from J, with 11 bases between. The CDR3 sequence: CASSLAEGGTYNEQFF. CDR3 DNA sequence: TGTGCCAGCAGCTTAGCGGAGGGGGGGACCTACAATGAGCAGTTCTTC.

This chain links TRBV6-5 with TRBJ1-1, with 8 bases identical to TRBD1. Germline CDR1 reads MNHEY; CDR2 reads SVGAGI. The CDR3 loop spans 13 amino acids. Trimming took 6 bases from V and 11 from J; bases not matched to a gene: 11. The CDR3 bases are TGTGCCAGCAGACCCGGGACAGGTCGGCGGGCTTTCTTT. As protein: CASRPGTGRRAFF.

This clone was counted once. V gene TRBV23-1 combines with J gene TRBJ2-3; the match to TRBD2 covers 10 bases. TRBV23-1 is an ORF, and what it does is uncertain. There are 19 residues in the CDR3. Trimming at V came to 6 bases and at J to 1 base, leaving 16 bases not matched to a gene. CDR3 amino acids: CASRTHPSGRIQCTDTQYF. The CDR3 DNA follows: TGCGCCAGCAGGACCCATCCTAGCGGGAGAATACAATGCACAGATACGCAGTATTTT.

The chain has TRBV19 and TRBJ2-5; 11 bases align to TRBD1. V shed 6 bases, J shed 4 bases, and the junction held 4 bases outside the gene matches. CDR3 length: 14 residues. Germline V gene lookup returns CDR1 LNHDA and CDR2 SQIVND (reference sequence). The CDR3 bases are TGTGCCAGTAGCCGGGACAGGGGGTCAGAGACCCAGTACTTC. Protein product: CASSRDRGSETQYF.

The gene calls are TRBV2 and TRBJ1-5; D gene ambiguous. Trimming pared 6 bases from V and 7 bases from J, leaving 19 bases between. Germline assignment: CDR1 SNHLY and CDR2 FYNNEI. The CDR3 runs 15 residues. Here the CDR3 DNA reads TGTGCCAGCAGCCCGGAGGTGGGCGTCAGGCAGCCCCAGCATTTT. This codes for CASSPEVGVRQPQHF.

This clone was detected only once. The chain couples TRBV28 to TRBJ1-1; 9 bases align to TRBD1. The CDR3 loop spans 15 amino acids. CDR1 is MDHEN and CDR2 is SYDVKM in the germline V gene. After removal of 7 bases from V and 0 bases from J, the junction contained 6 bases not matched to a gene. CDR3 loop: CASIQGAAMNTEAFF. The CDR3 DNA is TGTGCCAGCATACAGGGGGCAGCCATGAACACTGAAGCTTTCTTT.

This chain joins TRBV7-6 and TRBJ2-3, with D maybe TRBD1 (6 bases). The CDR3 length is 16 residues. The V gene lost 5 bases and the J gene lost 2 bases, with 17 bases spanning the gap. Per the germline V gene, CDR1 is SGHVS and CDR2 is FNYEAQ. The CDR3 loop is CASSVGQSYPTDTQYF. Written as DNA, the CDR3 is TGTGCCAGCAGCGTCGGACAGAGCTACCCCACAGATACGCAGTATTTT.

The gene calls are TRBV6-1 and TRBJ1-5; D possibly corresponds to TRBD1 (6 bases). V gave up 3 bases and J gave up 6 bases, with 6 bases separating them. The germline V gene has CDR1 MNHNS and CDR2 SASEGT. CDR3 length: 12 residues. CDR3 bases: TGTGCCAGCAGTGACAGGGGTCAGCCCCAGCATTTT. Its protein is CASSDRGQPQHF.

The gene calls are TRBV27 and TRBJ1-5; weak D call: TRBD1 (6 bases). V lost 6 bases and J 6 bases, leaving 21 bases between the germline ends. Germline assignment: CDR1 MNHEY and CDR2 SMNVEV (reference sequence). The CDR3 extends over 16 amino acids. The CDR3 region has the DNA TGTGCCAGCAGGAATGGGGGGGCGGAATGGGGTCAGCCCCAGCATTTT. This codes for CASRNGGAEWGQPQHF.